The clone carrying this TCR beta chain has a handful of counts. Building of the TCR beta libraries involved iRepertoire HTBI primers and Arm-PCR of CDR3 regions. Via MiXCR, TCRdb re-called the multiplex PCR reads, giving one row per CDR3 protein. The top ten clones hold around 27% of a sample with roughly 320,000 distinct CDR3 sequences, approximately 16% of them seen once. This sample is drawn from a study of regulatory T cells in long-lasting Graves disease. CDR1 is KGHSH and CDR2 is LQKENI in the germline V gene. The CDR3 has 15 residues. With 4 bases removed from V and 4 bases from J, the gap between germline ends came to 16 bases. Indicated time point: newly diagnosed GD, antithyroid drugs for less than 3 months. The TCR library was prepared using RNA isolated from PBMCs. This same sample was also part of a study on T cells in Graves' hyperthyroidism and ophthalmopathy. Per that study: Stability of Graves' hyperthyroidism was defined as absent ophthalmopathy progression within 18 months.

The J gene is TRBJ1-2, the V gene TRBV18, with D possibly being TRBD1 (6 bases). The source material was peripheral blood mononuclear cells (PBMCs), sampled at new diagnosis, from a patient treated with antithyroid drugs. The TCR comes from a middle-aged man with Graves disease. The CDR3 protein is CASSRRGDFFYGYTF. The CDR3 nucleotides are TGTGCCAGCTCACGGAGGGGGGACTTTTTCTATGGCTACACCTTC.